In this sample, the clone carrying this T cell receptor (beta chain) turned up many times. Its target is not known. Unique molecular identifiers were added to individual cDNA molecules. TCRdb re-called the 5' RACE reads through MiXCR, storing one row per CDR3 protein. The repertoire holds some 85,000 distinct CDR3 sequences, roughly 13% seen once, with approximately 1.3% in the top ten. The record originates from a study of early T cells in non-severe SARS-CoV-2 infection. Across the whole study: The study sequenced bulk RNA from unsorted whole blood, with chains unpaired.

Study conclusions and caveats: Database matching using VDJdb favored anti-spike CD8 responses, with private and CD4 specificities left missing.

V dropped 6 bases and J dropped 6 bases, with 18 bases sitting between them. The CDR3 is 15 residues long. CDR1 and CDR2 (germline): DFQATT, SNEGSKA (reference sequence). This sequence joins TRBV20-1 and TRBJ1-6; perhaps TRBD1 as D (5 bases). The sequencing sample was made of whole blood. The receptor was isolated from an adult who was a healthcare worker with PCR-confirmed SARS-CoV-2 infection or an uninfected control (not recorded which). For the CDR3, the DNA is TGCAGTGCCACTACTACCCAGGGACCTAATTCACCCCTCCACTTT. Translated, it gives CSATTTQGPNSPLHF.